This T cell receptor beta chain was sequenced during a study of Tregs in tolerant kidney transplant recipients. About this clone: Its target is not known.

General study points: Biological reproducibility was not directly addressed in this study. The small number of patients limits these findings pending further validation. The most relevant donor-specific Treg TCRbeta repertoire apparently came from expansion with activated donor B cells.

Germline lookup yields CDR1 SNHLY and CDR2 FYNNEI. The CDR3 is 15 residues long. V was pared by 7 bases and J by 5 bases, with 17 bases between. Sequencing was performed with immunoSEQ multiplex PCR; in TCRdb, only in-frame clones are kept and a portion is missing. The sample holds tens of thousands of clones; roughly nine tenths are singletons and the top ten take 4.5% to 5%. This TCR derives from a human donor in good health. The chain uses TRBV2 and TRBJ1-4; D is possibly TRBD1 (6 bases). The specimen sequenced was CD8+ T cells from blood. The CDR3 DNA sequence: TGTGCCAGCACCTTTTTGACAGGCGGGAATGAAAAACTGTTTTTT. The encoded protein is CASTFLTGGNEKLFF.